Listed below are T cell receptor beta chains from one sample, sequenced in a study of blood T cell repertoires in COVID-19. Here immunoSEQ multiplex PCR was the method, and the copy in TCRdb shows in-frame clones only, minus some. The sample contains 230,000 or so clones, around 81% of which appear only once. Material: PBMCs or T cells enriched from blood (not recorded which). The receptor source for this set is a man in his fifties or sixties who had recovered from COVID-19. CDR3s include the opening cysteine and the closing phenylalanine or tryptophan. Fields, in order: J gene, V gene, D gene, clone size, CDR3 protein, CDR3 DNA. D genes are given only for firm matches. Expanded clones get a size class; other rows say once, few or many, or leave the size out.

TRBJ1-1 TRBV11-2 TRBD1 NA CASSLRRQGGMNTEAFF TGTGCCAGCAGCTTACGGAGACAGGGAGGCATGAACACTGAAGCTTTCTTT
TRBJ2-3 TRBV27 TRBD1 NA CASSSTGLSTDTQYF TGTGCCAGCAGTTCGACAGGGCTTAGCACAGATACGCAGTATTTT
TRBJ1-1 TRBV28 TRBD1 NA CASRLGQGAGNTEAFF TGTGCCAGCAGACTAGGGCAGGGGGCAGGGAACACTGAAGCTTTCTTT
TRBJ2-1 TRBV7-8 TRBD2 NA CASSPGLAGVSYNEQFF TGTGCCAGCAGCCCTGGACTAGCGGGAGTCTCCTACAATGAGCAGTTCTTC
TRBJ1-4 TRBV5-1 TRBD1 once CASSLERDRINEKLFF TGCGCCAGCAGCTTGGAACGGGACAGAATAAATGAAAAACTGTTTTTT
TRBJ1-2 TRBV20-1 TRBD1 few CSGPDRGSYTF TGCAGTGGCCCGGACAGGGGCAGCTACACCTTC
TRBJ2-3 TRBV5-1 NA few CASSRGSSTDTQYF TGCGCCAGCAGCCGAGGAAGTAGCACAGATACGCAGTATTTT
TRBJ1-5 TRBV10-3 NA few CAISETNQPQHF TGTGCCATCAGTGAAACAAATCAGCCCCAGCATTTT
TRBJ2-6 TRBV12-1 NA NA CASSFVGVAGANVLTF TGTGCCAGCAGCTTTGTCGGAGTCGCTGGGGCCAACGTCCTGACTTTC
TRBJ2-4 TRBV20-1 NA once CSARFRDTPFF TGCAGTGCTAGGTTTCGGGACACTCCCTTCTTC
TRBJ1-1 TRBV7-2 NA NA CASSFPGMNTEAFF TGTGCCAGCAGCTTCCCCGGGATGAACACTGAAGCTTTCTTT
TRBJ1-6 TRBV28 NA NA CASSFLQGNSPLHF TGTGCCAGCAGTTTTTTACAGGGCAATTCACCCCTTCACTTT
TRBJ2-5 TRBV5-6 TRBD2 many CASSLLAGEETQYF TGTGCCAGCAGCCTACTAGCGGGGGAAGAGACCCAGTACTTC
TRBJ2-7 TRBV9 TRBD1 NA CASSPRGLAYEQYF TGTGCCAGCAGCCCCAGGGGGCTTGCCTACGAGCAGTACTTC
TRBJ2-7 TRBV28 TRBD2 NA CASSLRVLAGGSSYEQYF TGTGCCAGCAGTTTAAGGGTACTAGCGGGAGGTAGCTCCTACGAGCAGTACTTC
TRBJ1-5 TRBV19 NA NA CASTNRGVGNQPQHF TGTGCCAGTACCAATCGGGGGGTAGGCAATCAGCCCCAGCATTTT
TRBJ2-7 TRBV5-1 TRBD2 NA CASTSLRGLAGGNYEQYF TGCGCCAGCACGAGCCTCAGGGGACTAGCGGGAGGCAACTACGAGCAGTACTTC
TRBJ2-1 TRBV9 TRBD2 NA CASSPPGTSFPNEQFF TGTGCCAGCAGCCCTCCCGGGACTAGTTTTCCCAATGAGCAGTTCTTC
TRBJ2-7 TRBV12-3/TRBV12-4 NA NA CASSLAYYEQYF TGTGCCAGCAGTTTAGCCTACTACGAGCAGTACTTC